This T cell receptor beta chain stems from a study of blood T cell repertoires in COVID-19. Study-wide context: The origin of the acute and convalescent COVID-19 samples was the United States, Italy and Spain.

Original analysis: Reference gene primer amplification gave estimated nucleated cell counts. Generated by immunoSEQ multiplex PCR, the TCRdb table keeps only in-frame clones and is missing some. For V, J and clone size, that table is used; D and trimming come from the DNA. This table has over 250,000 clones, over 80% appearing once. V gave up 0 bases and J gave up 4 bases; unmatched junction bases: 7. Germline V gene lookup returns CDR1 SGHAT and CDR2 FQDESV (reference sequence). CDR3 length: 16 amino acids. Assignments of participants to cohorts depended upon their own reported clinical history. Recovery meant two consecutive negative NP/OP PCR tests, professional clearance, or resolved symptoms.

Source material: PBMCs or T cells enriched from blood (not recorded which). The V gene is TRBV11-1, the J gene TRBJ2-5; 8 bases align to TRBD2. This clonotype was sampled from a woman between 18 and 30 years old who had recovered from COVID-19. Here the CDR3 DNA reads TGTGCCAGCAGCTTAGCAGTTAGCGGGGAAAGAGAGACCCAGTACTTC. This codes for CASSLAVSGERETQYF.